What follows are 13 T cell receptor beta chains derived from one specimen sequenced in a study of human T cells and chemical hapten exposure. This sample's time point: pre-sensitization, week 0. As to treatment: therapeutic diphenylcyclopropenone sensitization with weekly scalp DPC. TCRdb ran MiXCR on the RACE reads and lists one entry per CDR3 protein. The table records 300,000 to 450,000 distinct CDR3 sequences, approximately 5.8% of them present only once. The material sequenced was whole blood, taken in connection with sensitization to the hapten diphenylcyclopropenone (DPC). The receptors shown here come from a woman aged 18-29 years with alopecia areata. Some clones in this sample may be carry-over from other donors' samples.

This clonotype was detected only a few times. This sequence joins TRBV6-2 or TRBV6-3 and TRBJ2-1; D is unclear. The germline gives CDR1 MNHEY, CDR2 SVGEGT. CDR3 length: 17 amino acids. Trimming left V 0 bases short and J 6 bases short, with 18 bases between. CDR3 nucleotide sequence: TGTGCCAGCAGTTACTCTCAATTACGGTTGCTGGGCAATGAGCAGTTCTTC. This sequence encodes CASSYSQLRLLGNEQFF.

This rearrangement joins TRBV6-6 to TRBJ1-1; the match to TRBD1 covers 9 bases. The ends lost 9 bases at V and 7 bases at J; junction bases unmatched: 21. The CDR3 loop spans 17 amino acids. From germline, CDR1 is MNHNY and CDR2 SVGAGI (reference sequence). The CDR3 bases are TGTGCCAGGGACCGGCCGCTTTACAGGGGGCACCGCTTTGAAGCTTTCTTT. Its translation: CARDRPLYRGHRFEAFF.

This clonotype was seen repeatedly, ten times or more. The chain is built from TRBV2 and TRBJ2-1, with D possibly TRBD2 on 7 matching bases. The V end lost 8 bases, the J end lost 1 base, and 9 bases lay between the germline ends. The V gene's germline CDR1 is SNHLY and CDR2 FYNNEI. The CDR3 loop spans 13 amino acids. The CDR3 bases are TGTGCCAGCGGGGGGGCGTCCTACAATGAGCAGTTCTTC. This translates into CASGGASYNEQFF.

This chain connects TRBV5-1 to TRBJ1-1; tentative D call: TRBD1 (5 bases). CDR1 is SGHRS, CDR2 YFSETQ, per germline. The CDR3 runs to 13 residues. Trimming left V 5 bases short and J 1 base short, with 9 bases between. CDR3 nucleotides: TGCGCCAGCAGGTCAGGGCAGAACACTGAAGCTTTCTTT. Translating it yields CASRSGQNTEAFF.

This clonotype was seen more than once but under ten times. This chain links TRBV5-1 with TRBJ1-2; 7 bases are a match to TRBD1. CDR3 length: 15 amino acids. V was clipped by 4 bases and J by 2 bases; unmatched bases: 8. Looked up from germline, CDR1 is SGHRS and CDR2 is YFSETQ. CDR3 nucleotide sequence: TGCGCCAGCAGCGCTGGACAGGCGGTAAACTATGGCTACACCTTC. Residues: CASSAGQAVNYGYTF.

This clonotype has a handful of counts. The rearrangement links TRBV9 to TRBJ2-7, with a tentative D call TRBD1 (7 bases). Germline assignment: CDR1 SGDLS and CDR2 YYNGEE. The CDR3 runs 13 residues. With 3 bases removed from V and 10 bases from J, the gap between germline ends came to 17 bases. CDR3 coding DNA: TGTGCCAGCAGCGCGGGGGACAGCGCGGGACAGTACTTC. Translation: CASSAGDSAGQYF.

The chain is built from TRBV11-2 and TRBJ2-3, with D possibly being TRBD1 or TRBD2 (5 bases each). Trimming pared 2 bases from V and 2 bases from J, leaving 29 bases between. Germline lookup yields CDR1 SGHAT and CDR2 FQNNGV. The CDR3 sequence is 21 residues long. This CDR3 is CASSLLMGTPGIQNPTDTQYF. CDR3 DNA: TGTGCCAGCAGCTTATTAATGGGGACCCCCGGGATCCAAAACCCCACAGATACGCAGTATTTT. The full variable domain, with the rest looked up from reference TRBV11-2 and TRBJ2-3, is EAGVAQSPRYKIIEKRQSVAFWCNPISGHATLYWYQQILGQGPKLLIQFQNNGVVDDSQLPKDRFSAERLKGVDSTLKIQPAKLEDSAVYLCASSLLMGTPGIQNPTDTQYFGPGTRLTVL.

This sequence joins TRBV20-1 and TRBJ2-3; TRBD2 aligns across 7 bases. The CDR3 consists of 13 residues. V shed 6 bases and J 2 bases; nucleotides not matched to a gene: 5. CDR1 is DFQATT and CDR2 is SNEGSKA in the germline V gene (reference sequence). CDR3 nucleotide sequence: TGCAGTGCCAGACTAGCCTCCACAGATACGCAGTATTTT. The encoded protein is CSARLASTDTQYF.

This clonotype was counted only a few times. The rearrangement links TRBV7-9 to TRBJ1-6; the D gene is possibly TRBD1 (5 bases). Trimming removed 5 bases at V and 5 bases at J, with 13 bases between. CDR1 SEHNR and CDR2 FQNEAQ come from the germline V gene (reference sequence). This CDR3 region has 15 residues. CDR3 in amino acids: CASSPGIQHNSPLHF. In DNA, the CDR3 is TGTGCCAGCAGCCCAGGGATACAACATAATTCACCCCTCCACTTT.

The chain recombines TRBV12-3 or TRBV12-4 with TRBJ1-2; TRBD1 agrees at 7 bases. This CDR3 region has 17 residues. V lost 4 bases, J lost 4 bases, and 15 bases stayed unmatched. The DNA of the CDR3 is TGTGCCAGCAGTTCTTCAGGGGGAACTACCCGGGGCTATGGCTACACCTTC. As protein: CASSSSGGTTRGYGYTF.

In nucleotides, the CDR3 is TGTGCCAGCAGTTTAGGGGCCGGGACAGGGATCGGTGGCTACACCTTC. Amino acids: CASSLGAGTGIGGYTF. This rearrangement joins TRBV28 to TRBJ1-2; the match to TRBD1 covers 9 bases. The ends lost 2 bases at V and 7 bases at J; junction bases unmatched: 11. This CDR3 is built from 16 residues. Germline V gives CDR1 MDHEN, CDR2 SYDVKM.

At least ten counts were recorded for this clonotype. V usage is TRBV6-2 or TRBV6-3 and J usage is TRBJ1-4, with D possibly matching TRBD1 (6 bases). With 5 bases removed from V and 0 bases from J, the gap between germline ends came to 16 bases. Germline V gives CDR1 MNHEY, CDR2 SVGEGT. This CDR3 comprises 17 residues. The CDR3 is CASSATRTATTNEKLFF. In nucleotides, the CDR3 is TGTGCCAGCAGTGCAACACGGACAGCTACAACTAATGAAAAACTGTTTTTT.

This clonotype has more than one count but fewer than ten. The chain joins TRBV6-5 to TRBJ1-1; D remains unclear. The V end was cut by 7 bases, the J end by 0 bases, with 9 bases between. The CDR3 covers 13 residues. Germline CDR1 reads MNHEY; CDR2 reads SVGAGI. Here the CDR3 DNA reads TGTGCCAGCATGGCAATCATGAACACTGAAGCTTTCTTT. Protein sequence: CASMAIMNTEAFF.